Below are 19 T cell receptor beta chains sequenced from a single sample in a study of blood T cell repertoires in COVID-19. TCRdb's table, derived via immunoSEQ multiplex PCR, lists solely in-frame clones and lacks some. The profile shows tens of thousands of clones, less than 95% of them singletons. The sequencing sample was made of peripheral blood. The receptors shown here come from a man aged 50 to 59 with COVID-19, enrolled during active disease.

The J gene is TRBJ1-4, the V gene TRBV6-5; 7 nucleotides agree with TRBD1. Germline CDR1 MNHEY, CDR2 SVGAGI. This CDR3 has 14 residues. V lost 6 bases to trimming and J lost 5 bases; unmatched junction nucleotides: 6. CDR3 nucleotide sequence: TGTGCCAGCAGGCCGGGACAGAGAAATGAAAAACTGTTTTTT. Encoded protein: CASRPGQRNEKLFF.

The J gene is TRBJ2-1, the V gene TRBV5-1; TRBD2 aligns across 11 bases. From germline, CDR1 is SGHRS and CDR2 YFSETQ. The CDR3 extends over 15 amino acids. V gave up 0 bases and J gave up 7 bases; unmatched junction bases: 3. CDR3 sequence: CASSLEPSGRNEQFF. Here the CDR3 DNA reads TGCGCCAGCAGCTTGGAGCCTAGCGGGAGGAATGAGCAGTTCTTC. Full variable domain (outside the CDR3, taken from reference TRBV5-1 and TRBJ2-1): KAGVTQTPRYLIKTRGQQVTLSCSPISGHRSVSWYQQTPGQGLQFLFEYFSETQRNKGNFPGRFSGRQFSNSRSEMNVSTLELGDSALYLCASSLEPSGRNEQFFGPGTRLTVL.

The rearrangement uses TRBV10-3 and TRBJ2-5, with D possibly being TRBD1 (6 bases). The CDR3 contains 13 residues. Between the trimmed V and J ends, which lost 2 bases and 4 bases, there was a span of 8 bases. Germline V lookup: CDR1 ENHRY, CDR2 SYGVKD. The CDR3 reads CAISEPGVETQYF. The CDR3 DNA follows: TGTGCCATCAGTGAGCCAGGGGTAGAGACCCAGTACTTC.

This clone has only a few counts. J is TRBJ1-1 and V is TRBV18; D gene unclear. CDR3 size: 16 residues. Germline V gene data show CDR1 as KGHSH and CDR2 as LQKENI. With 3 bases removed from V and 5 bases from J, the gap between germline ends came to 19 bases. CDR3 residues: CASSPPSLSYWTEAFF. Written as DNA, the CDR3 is TGTGCCAGCTCACCGCCTTCCCTGAGTTACTGGACTGAAGCTTTCTTT. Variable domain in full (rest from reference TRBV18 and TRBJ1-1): NAGVMQNPRHLVRRRGQEARLRCSPMKGHSHVYWYRQLPEEGLKFMVYLQKENIIDESGMPKERFSAEFPKEGPSILRIQQVVRGDSAAYFCASSPPSLSYWTEAFFGQGTRLTVV.

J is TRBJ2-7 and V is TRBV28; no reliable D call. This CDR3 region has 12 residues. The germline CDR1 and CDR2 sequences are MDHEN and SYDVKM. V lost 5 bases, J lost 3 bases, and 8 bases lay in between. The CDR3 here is CASSLINYEQYF. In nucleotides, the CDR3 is TGTGCCAGCAGTCTTATAAACTACGAGCAGTACTTC.

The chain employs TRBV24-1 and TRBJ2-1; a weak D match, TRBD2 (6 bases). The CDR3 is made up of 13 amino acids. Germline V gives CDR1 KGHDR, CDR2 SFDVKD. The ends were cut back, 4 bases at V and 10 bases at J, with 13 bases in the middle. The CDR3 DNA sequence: TGTGCCACCAGTGACCCGGGGCTAGCGGAGCAGTTCTTC. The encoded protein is CATSDPGLAEQFF.

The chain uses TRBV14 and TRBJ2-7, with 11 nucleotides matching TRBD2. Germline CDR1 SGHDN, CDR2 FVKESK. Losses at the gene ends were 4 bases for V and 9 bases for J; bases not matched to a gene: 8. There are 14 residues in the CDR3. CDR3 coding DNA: TGTGCCAGCAGCCCTGGGCTAGCGGGAGGAGCGCAGTACTTC. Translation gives CASSPGLAGGAQYF. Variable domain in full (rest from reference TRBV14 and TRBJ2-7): EAGVTQFPSHSVIEKGQTVTLRCDPISGHDNLYWYRRVMGKEIKFLLHFVKESKQDESGMPNNRFLAERTGGTYSTLKVQPAELEDSGVYFCASSPGLAGGAQYFGPGTRLTVT.

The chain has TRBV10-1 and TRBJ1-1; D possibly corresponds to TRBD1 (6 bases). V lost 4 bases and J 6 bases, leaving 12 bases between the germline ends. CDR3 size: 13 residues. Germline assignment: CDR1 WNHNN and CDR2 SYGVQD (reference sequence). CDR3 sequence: CASSVQGGSEAFF. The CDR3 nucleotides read TGCGCCAGCAGTGTACAGGGAGGGTCTGAAGCTTTCTTT.

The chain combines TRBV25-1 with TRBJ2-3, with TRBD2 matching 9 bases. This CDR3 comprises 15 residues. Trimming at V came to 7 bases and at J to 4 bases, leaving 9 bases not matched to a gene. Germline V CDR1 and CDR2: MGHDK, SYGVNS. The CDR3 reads CASTATSGSPDTQYF. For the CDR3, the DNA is TGTGCCAGCACCGCGACTAGCGGAAGCCCAGATACGCAGTATTTT.

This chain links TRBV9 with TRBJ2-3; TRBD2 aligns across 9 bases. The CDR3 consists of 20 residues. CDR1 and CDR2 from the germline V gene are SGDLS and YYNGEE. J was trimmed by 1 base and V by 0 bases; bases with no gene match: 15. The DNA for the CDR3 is TGTGCCAGCAGCGTAGCTTTAGGTGGTAGCGGGAGAGGGGGCACAGATACGCAGTATTTT. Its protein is CASSVALGGSGRGGTDTQYF.

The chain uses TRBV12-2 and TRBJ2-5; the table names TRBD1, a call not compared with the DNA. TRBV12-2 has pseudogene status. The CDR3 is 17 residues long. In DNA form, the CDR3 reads TGTGCAAGTCGCACGTTGTCTGGACAGCCAAATCAAGAGACCCAGTACTTC. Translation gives CASRTLSGQPNQETQYF.

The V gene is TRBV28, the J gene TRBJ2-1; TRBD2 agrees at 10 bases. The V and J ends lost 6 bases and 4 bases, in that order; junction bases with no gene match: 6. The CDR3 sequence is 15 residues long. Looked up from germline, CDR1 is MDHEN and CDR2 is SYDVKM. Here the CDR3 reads CASSPGTSEYNEQFF. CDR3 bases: TGTGCCAGCAGCCCGGGGACTAGCGAGTACAATGAGCAGTTCTTC.

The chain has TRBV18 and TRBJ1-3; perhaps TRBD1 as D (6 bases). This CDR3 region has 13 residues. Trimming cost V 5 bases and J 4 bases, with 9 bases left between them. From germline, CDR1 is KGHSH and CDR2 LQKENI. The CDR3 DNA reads TGTGCCAGCTCAGGGGGCGCGGGAAACACCATATATTTT. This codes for CASSGGAGNTIYF.

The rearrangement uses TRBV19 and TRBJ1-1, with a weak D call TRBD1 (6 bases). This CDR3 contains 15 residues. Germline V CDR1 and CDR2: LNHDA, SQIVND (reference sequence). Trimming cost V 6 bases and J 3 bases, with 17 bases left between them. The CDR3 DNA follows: TGTGCCAGTAGGAGGGGGGGGACTAGGCACACTGAAGCTTTCTTT. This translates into CASRRGGTRHTEAFF.

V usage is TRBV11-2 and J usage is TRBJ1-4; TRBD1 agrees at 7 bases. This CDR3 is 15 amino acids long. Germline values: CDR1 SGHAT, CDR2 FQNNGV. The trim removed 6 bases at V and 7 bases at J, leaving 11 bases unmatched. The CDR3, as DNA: TGTGCCAGCAGGCCGCCGGGACAGTTTGGTGAAAAACTGTTTTTT. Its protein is CASRPPGQFGEKLFF.

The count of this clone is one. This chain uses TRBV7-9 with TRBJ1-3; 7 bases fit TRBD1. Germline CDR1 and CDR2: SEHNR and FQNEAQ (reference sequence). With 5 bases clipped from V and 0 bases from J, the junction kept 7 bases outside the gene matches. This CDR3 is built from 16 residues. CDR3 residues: CASSPYRGLSGNTIYF. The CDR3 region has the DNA TGTGCCAGCAGCCCCTACAGGGGCCTCTCTGGAAACACCATATATTTT.

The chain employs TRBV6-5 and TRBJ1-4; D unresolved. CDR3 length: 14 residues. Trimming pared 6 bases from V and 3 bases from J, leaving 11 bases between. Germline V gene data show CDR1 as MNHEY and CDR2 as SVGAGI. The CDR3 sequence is CASRLAGANEKLFF. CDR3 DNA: TGTGCCAGCAGACTCGCGGGCGCTAATGAAAAACTGTTTTTT.

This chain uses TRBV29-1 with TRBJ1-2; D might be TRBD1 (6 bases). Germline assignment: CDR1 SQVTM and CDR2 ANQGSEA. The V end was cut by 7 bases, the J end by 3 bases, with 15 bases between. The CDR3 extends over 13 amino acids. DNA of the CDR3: TGCAGCGCCGCACCGGGGGGCGACTATGGCTACACCTTC. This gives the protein CSAAPGGDYGYTF.

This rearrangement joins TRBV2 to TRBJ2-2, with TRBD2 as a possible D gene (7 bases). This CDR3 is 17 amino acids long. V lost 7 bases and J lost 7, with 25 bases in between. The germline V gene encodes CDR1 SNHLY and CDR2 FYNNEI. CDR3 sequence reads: CASMGAKIAGVGGELFF. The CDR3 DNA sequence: TGTGCCAGCATGGGGGCCAAAATAGCGGGCGTCGGCGGGGAGCTGTTTTTT.